This T cell receptor (beta chain) is from a study of blood T cell repertoires in COVID-19. Study-wide background: Acute-phase and convalescent COVID-19 samples originated in the United States, Italy and Spain. T cells, B-cell-depleted T cells, or PBMCs supplied cDNA or gDNA.

Germline V gene data show CDR1 as SGHVS and CDR2 as FQNEAQ. V shed 8 bases and J 5 bases; nucleotides not matched to a gene: 4. CDR3 length: 13 amino acids. In the study's own analysis: Amplification of reference gene primers was used by the study to estimate nucleated cell counts. Profiling relied on immunoSEQ multiplex PCR, and the TCRdb table lists in-frame clones only, not all of them. V and J calls plus clone size are reproduced from that table; the DNA served to infer D and trimming. This sample yields nearly 300,000 clones, of which 70% to 90% are seen a single time; 5.5% to 7% belongs to the top ten.

The TCR sequence derives from a woman in her 30s who had recovered from COVID-19. The gene calls are TRBV7-8 and TRBJ2-1, with TRBD2 matching over 9 bases. The sequencing sample was made of peripheral blood. CDR3 DNA: TGTGCCAGCTCCTGGACTAGCGACAATGAGCAGTTCTTC. It encodes CASSWTSDNEQFF.